Given below is one T cell receptor (beta chain) in context. Antigen specificity is unknown. In germline, CDR1 is MNHEY, CDR2 SMNVEV (reference sequence). Unmatched junction bases numbered 4, after V lost 4 bases and J lost 2 bases. CDR3 length: 14 amino acids. The data were produced by immunoSEQ multiplex PCR, yet TCRdb's version contains in-frame clones alone and is incomplete. The sample includes about 2 million clones, about 94% of them seen just once. Terminally differentiated effector memory CD45RA+ cells were left out of the naive CD8 fraction, which was CD45RO-negative and positively selected for CCR7. These data originate in a study of shared clonotypes between healthy human individuals. Turning to the study itself: Donors were two women and a few men aged 18 to 49. Whole-study findings and limits: Memory subsets generally showed lower estimated richness than naive subsets. In this cohort, only blood was sampled, and tissue repertoires likely differ.

The sequenced material came from naive CD8+ T cells sorted from blood. The genes are TRBV27 and TRBJ2-7; TRBD2 matches 8 bases. The TCR originated in a man aged 18 to 29 in good health. CDR3 sequence reads: CASSYLAGAYEQYF. CDR3 sequence (DNA): TGTGCCAGCAGTTATCTAGCGGGCGCCTACGAGCAGTACTTC.